Listed below are T cell receptor beta chains from one sample, sequenced in a study of shared clonotypes between healthy human individuals. TCRdb's copy holds only in-frame clones and misses some; the assay was immunoSEQ multiplex PCR. Of under 750,000 clones listed, around 77% are singletons. Sequencing was done on a sample of memory CD4+ T cells sorted from blood. These receptors came from a woman between 25 and 40 years old in good health. The CDR3 runs from the conserved cysteine through the conserved F or W. Fields, in order: V gene, J gene, D gene, CDR3 protein. D genes are given only for firm matches.

>TRBV2|TRBJ2-1|NA
CASSEAKTFNEQFF
>TRBV7-8|TRBJ2-7|NA
CASSLFASQQAYEQYF
>TRBV6-5|TRBJ1-3|NA
CASSTDGISGNTIYF
>TRBV5-4|TRBJ2-7|TRBD2
CASSLRASGYYEQYF
>TRBV27|TRBJ2-7|NA
CASSSQYRTISYEQYF
>TRBV11-2|TRBJ2-5|TRBD2
CASSLGTTSGQETQYF
>TRBV29-1|TRBJ2-7|TRBD2
CSVVGSGNPYEQYF
>TRBV28|TRBJ2-7|TRBD1
CASSFGGQATYEQYF
>TRBV6-6|TRBJ2-7|TRBD2
CASSYSALAGTYEQYF
>TRBV10-1|TRBJ2-5|NA
CASSEAGNQETQYF
>TRBV5-8|TRBJ2-6|TRBD1
CASSLDRAGANVLTF
>TRBV27|TRBJ2-7|TRBD1
CASSLPTPQGAGEQYF
>TRBV5-1|TRBJ1-1|NA
CASRRTSTEAFF
>TRBV28|TRBJ1-1|TRBD1
CASSPGQFHTEAFF
>TRBV7-9|TRBJ2-7|NA
CASSPRVFRPYEQYF
>TRBV6-1|TRBJ2-2|TRBD2
CASSAAGISLRGELFF
>TRBV4-1|TRBJ1-2|NA
CASSQDPAGNYGYTF
>TRBV28|TRBJ1-3|NA
CASSTTRGASGNTIYF
>TRBV27|TRBJ1-1|NA
CASSFQRNTEAFF
>TRBV19|TRBJ2-3|TRBD2
CASTRASGFTDTQYF